Sequencing of this T cell receptor (beta chain) was carried out in a study of T cell responses to AZD1222 COVID-19 vaccine. Remarks on this clone: What it binds is not known.

Generated by immunoSEQ multiplex PCR, the TCRdb table keeps only in-frame clones and is missing some. The data contain about 110,000 clones, around nine tenths of them seen just once; the ten biggest clones take up about 1.2%. The CDR3 loop spans 14 amino acids. Germline trimming cut 10 bases from V and 3 bases from J; bases unmatched to any gene: 11. CDR1 is MNHEY and CDR2 is SMNVEV in the germline V gene (reference sequence). Study-wide findings and caveats: It should be noted that donors were predominantly white British and more often female, and clonal diversity was possibly underestimated.

This TCR derives from an adult in good health. Sequenced material: peripheral blood, taken on day 0 of AZD1222 vaccination. The chain recombines TRBV27 with TRBJ2-7, with 8 nucleotides matching TRBD2. The CDR3, as DNA: TGTGCCACCTCCCCGGCGGGGGGCTTCTACGAGCAGTACTTC. It specifies CATSPAGGFYEQYF.